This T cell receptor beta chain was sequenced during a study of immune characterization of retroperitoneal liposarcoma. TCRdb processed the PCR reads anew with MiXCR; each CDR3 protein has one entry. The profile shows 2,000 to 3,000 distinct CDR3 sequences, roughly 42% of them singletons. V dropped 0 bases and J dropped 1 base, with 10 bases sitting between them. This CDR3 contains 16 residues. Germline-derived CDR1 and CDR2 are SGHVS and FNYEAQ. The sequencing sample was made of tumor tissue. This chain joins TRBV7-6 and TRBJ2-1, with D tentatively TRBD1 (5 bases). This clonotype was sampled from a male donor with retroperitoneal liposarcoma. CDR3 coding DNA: TGTGCCAGCAGCTTAGCGCATGACAGTTCCTACAATGAGCAGTTCTTC. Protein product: CASSLAHDSSYNEQFF.